Sequencing of this TCR beta chain was carried out in a study of tumor-infiltrating lymphocytes in primary liver carcinoma. Across the whole study: Aged between 30 and 69 years, the patients were men and women. Findings and limits, study-wide: CD8+ and CD4+ repertoires went uncompared, the samples being bulk unsorted. Tumors had a top-250-clone fraction that was significantly higher than blood (p = 0.039).

From 500 ng of total RNA, TCR beta-specific cDNA was reverse-transcribed using a constant-region primer. TCR beta libraries came from three nested multiplex PCR rounds using slightly modified ARM-PCR. TRBV1-TRBV30 forward primers paired with a C-beta reverse primer drove the first two PCR rounds, 10 cycles each. TCRdb recomputed calls from the multiplex PCR reads with MiXCR, one row per CDR3 protein. The sample lists hundreds of thousands of distinct CDR3 sequences, 58% occurring once. Researchers drew blood RNA from unsorted whole blood and extracted germline DNA as well. It was before surgery that roughly 3.9 milliliters of peripheral blood were collected. The CDR3 extends over 13 amino acids. Germline V gene sequence: CDR1 MNHEY, CDR2 SVGAGI. Note on this clonotype: What it binds is not known. A read error may account for a junction end that differs from germline.

The receptor was isolated from a woman aged 25-40 years with primary liver carcinoma and hepatitis B virus infection. The chain links TRBV6-5 to TRBJ1-1; D may be TRBD1 (5 bases). Sequencing was done on a sample of peripheral blood. The CDR3 nucleotides are TGTGCCAGCAACAACACCGGGACGGTTGAAGCTTCCTTT. It yields the protein CASNNTGTVEASF.